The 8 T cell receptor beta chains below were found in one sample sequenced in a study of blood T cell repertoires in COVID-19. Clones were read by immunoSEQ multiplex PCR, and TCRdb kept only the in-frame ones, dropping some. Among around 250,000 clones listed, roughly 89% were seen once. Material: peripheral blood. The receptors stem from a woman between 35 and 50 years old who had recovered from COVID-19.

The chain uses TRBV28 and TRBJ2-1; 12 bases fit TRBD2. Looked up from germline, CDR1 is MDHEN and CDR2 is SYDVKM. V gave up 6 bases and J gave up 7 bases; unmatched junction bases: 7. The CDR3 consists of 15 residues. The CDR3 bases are TGTGCCAGCAGATTTCTAGCGGGGGGGCGGAATGAGCAGTTCTTC. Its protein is CASRFLAGGRNEQFF. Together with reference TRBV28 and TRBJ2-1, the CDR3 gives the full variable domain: DVKVTQSSRYLVKRTGEKVFLECVQDMDHENMFWYRQDPGLGLRLIYFSYDVKMKEKGDIPEGYSVSREKKERFSLILESASTNQTSMYLCASRFLAGGRNEQFFGPGTRLTVL.

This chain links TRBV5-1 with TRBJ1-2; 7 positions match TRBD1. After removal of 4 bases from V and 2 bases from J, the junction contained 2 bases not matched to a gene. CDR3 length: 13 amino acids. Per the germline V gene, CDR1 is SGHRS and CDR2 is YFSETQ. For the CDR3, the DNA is TGCGCCAGCAGCCCGGGACAGAACTATGGCTACACCTTC. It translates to CASSPGQNYGYTF.

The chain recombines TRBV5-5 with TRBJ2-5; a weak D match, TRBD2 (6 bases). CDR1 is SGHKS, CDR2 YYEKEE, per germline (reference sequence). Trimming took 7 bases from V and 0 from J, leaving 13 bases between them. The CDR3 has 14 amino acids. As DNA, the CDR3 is TGTGCCAGCGGCGGGGCCCGGTACCAAGAGACCCAGTACTTC. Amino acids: CASGGARYQETQYF. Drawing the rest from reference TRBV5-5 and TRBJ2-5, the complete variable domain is DAGVTQSPTHLIKTRGQQVTLRCSPISGHKSVSWYQQVLGQGPQFIFQYYEKEERGRGNFPDRFSARQFPNYSSELNVNALLLGDSALYLCASGGARYQETQYFGPGTRLLVL.

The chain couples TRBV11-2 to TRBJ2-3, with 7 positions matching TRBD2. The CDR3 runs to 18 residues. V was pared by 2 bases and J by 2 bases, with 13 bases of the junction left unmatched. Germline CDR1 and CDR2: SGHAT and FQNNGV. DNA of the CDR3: TGTGCCAGCAGCTTAAGTGTGGGGGGGATTACCATCACAGATACGCAGTATTTT. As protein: CASSLSVGGITITDTQYF.

In DNA form, the CDR3 reads TGTGCCAGCAGTTACGGGACAGGGGGCGACTATGGCTACACCTTC. Amino acids: CASSYGTGGDYGYTF. V and J are TRBV6-5 and TRBJ1-2; 12 bases agree with TRBD1. The CDR3 has 15 amino acids. Trimming at V came to 2 bases and at J to 3 bases, leaving 1 base not matched to a gene. Germline lookup yields CDR1 MNHEY and CDR2 SVGAGI.

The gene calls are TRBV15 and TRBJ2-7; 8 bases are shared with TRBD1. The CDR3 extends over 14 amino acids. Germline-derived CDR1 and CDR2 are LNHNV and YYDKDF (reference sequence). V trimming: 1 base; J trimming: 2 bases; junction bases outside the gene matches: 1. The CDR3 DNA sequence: TGTGCCACCAGCAGAGCCAGGGGGCCCTACGAGCAGTACTTC. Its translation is CATSRARGPYEQYF.

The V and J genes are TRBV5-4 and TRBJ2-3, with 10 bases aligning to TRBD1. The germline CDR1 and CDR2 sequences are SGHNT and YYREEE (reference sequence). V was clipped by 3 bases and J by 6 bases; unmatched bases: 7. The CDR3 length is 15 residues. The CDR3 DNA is TGTGCCAGCAGCTCCGGGACAGGGGTGGGGGATACGCAGTATTTT. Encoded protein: CASSSGTGVGDTQYF.

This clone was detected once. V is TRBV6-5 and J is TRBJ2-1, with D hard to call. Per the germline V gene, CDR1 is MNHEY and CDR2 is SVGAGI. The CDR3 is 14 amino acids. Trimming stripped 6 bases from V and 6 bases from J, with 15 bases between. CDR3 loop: CASRDPQPGNEQFF. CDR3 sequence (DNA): TGTGCCAGCAGAGACCCCCAACCAGGCAATGAGCAGTTCTTC.